This T cell receptor (beta chain) was documented in a study of blood T cell repertoires in COVID-19. Study context: Collection of acute and convalescent COVID-19 samples took place in the United States, Italy and Spain. Sources were T cells, B-cell-depleted T cells, or PBMCs; the material itself was cDNA or gDNA.

This CDR3 spans 15 amino acids. Trimming removed 0 bases from V and 4 bases from J; junction bases left unmatched: 0. Per the germline V gene, CDR1 is SGHRS and CDR2 is YFSETQ. Using immunoSEQ multiplex PCR, the repertoire was profiled, and TCRdb retains in-frame clones only, with some absent. The sample holds a few hundred thousand clones, about 90% seen once. This clonotype was obtained from a man in his late teens or twenties who had recovered from COVID-19. Sequencing was done on a sample of peripheral blood. This sequence joins TRBV5-1 and TRBJ2-1; 11 bases align to TRBD1. The CDR3 sequence is CASSLGDRGYNEQFF. The CDR3 bases are TGCGCCAGCAGCTTGGGGGACAGGGGGTACAATGAGCAGTTCTTC.